These 21 T cell receptor beta chains were sequenced from one sample in a study of response to subunit inactivated influenza vaccine. Each CDR3 protein gets one entry after TCRdb re-called the RT-PCR reads with MiXCR. The sample yields fewer than 550,000 distinct CDR3 sequences, 25% seen once. The specimen was CD4+ T cells sorted from PBMCs, collected roughly 5 days after vaccination. Every receptor here comes from a man between 50 and 59 years old who received an inactivated influenza vaccine.

Here the CDR3 reads CASSESARDYEQYF. The CDR3 DNA is TGTGCCAGCAGTGAAAGTGCCAGGGACTACGAGCAGTACTTC. V and J are TRBV6-1 and TRBJ2-7; tentatively, D is TRBD1 (5 bases). CDR1 MNHNS and CDR2 SASEGT come from the germline V gene. The CDR3 loop spans 14 amino acids. V shed 2 bases and J shed 3 bases, with 11 bases lying between them.

This clonotype occurred a few times. The chain has TRBV4-2 and TRBJ2-7, with 8 bases fitting TRBD2. Per germline, CDR1 LGHNA and CDR2 YNFKEQ. After removal of 4 bases from V and 5 bases from J, the junction contained 10 bases not matched to a gene. The CDR3 sequence is 15 residues long. The CDR3 reads CASSRGSGDFHEQYF. The CDR3 DNA sequence: TGTGCCAGCAGCCGGGGTAGCGGGGACTTCCACGAGCAGTACTTC.

Only a few counts were recorded for this clonotype. The rearrangement links TRBV10-3 to TRBJ2-2; D is perhaps TRBD1 (6 bases). CDR1 ENHRY and CDR2 SYGVKD come from the germline V gene. The CDR3 spans 16 residues. Trimming cost V 4 bases and J 0 bases, with 12 bases left between them. CDR3 sequence reads: CAISGVNRANTGELFF. DNA for the CDR3: TGTGCCATCAGTGGGGTAAACAGGGCGAACACCGGGGAGCTGTTTTTT.

V and J are TRBV5-1 and TRBJ2-7; the D gene could be TRBD1 or TRBD2 (5 bases each). The germline V and J ends were trimmed by 1 base and 4 bases, with 21 bases remaining between them. This CDR3 has 17 residues. Germline loops: CDR1 SGHRS, CDR2 YFSETQ. The chain's CDR3 is CASSLRSSGDVGYEQYF. CDR3 nucleotide sequence: TGCGCCAGCAGCTTGAGGTCGTCCGGGGACGTCGGTTACGAGCAGTACTTC.

This clonotype was seen only a few times. CDR3 sequence: CASRHTAYGGGEAFF. The CDR3 DNA reads as TGCGCCAGCAGGCACACTGCTTACGGGGGCGGTGAAGCTTTCTTT. J is TRBJ1-1 and V is TRBV4-3, with D tentatively TRBD1 (6 bases). Germline CDR1 is LGHNA and CDR2 is YSLEER. Deletions cut 6 bases from V and 7 bases from J, with 21 bases between. The CDR3 has 15 residues.

This clonotype was seen a few times. This chain uses TRBV30 with TRBJ2-3; D is uncertain. Trimming stripped 1 base from V and 5 bases from J, with 13 bases between. Germline V gene data show CDR1 as GTSNPN and CDR2 as SVGIG (reference sequence). The CDR3 length is 14 residues. The CDR3 protein is CAWSASSSRDTQYF. Here the CDR3 DNA reads TGTGCCTGGAGTGCTTCCTCCTCCAGAGATACGCAGTATTTT.

This clonotype was detected a few times. The chain combines TRBV12-3 or TRBV12-4 with TRBJ1-1; D is perhaps TRBD1 (5 bases). The CDR3 extends over 14 amino acids. Trimming shortened V by 5 bases and J by 4 bases, and 14 bases separated the two germline ends. CDR3 in amino acids: CASSHLTGGTEAFF. The CDR3, as DNA: TGTGCCAGCAGTCACCTTACGGGGGGCACTGAAGCTTTCTTT.

This clonotype appeared a few times. The gene calls are TRBV15 and TRBJ2-7; 7 bases match TRBD1. Germline assignment: CDR1 LNHNV and CDR2 YYDKDF (reference sequence). The CDR3 loop spans 15 amino acids. The J segment lost 3 bases and the V segment lost 0 bases, leaving 5 bases of the junction unmatched. The CDR3 protein is CATSRDARDSYEQYF. CDR3 DNA: TGTGCCACCAGCAGAGACGCCCGGGACAGCTACGAGCAGTACTTC.

This clonotype appeared a few times. The rearrangement joins TRBV7-3 to TRBJ2-3, with D perhaps matching TRBD1 (6 bases). CDR3 length equals 17 residues. The V gene's germline CDR1 is SGHTA and CDR2 FQGTGA. The V and J ends lost 3 bases and 0 bases respectively, with 16 bases between them. The CDR3 loop reads CASSLGVGGVSTDTQYF. The CDR3 region has the DNA TGTGCCAGCAGCTTGGGGGTAGGGGGAGTGAGCACAGATACGCAGTATTTT. Supplemented by reference TRBV7-3 and TRBJ2-3, the full variable domain reads GAGVSQTPSNKVTEKGKYVELRCDPISGHTALYWYRQSLGQGPEFLIYFQGTGAADDSGLPNDRFFAVRPEGSVSTLKIQRTERGDSAVYLCASSLGVGGVSTDTQYFGPGTRLTVL.

This clonotype was recorded a few times. The chain joins TRBV28 to TRBJ2-1; 12 bases are a match to TRBD1. Germline CDR1 reads MDHEN; CDR2 reads SYDVKM. V lost 2 bases and J lost 6; bases outside the gene matches: 8. The CDR3 extends over 17 amino acids. Here the CDR3 reads CASSLTGTGGIRNEQFF. The DNA of the CDR3 is TGTGCCAGCAGTTTAACCGGGACAGGGGGCATACGCAATGAGCAGTTCTTC.

A few counts support this clonotype. The chain employs TRBV7-9 and TRBJ1-1; D unclear. Per the germline V gene, CDR1 is SEHNR and CDR2 is FQNEAQ (reference sequence). The V end was cut by 1 base, the J end by 4 bases, with 10 bases between. CDR3 length: 14 amino acids. CDR3 in amino acids: CASSLGARGTEAFF. In nucleotides, the CDR3 is TGTGCCAGCAGCTTAGGAGCACGGGGCACTGAAGCTTTCTTT.

The sample holds a few counts of this clonotype. The J gene is TRBJ2-5, the V gene TRBV29-1; 10 nucleotides align to TRBD2. V shed 7 bases, J shed 3 bases, and the junction held 5 bases outside the gene matches. Germline V gives CDR1 SQVTM, CDR2 ANQGSEA. The CDR3 totals 13 residues. The CDR3 DNA sequence: TGCAGCGGAGCGGGAGGGCCGAAAGAGACCCAGTACTTC. Translation: CSGAGGPKETQYF.

Only a few counts were recorded for this clonotype. The V call is TRBV18, the J call TRBJ2-7, with TRBD2 matching over 8 bases. The germline CDR1 and CDR2 sequences are KGHSH and LQKENI. Trimming cost V 4 bases and J 6 bases; bases outside gene matches: 8. This CDR3 contains 14 residues. The CDR3 protein is CASSRDLAGAEQYF. In nucleotides, the CDR3 is TGTGCCAGCTCACGGGACCTAGCGGGCGCCGAGCAGTACTTC.

J is TRBJ1-2 and V is TRBV12-3 or TRBV12-4; no clear D. The CDR3 runs to 14 residues. V gave up 6 bases and J gave up 6 bases, with 17 bases separating them. CDR3 amino acids: CASSHGVALHGYTF. The DNA of the CDR3 is TGTGCCAGCAGCCACGGGGTCGCTCTTCATGGCTACACCTTC.

The J gene is TRBJ1-2, the V gene TRBV10-3; unclear D gene. CDR3 length equals 14 residues. V gave up 11 bases and J gave up 1 base, with 17 bases separating them. Looked up from germline, CDR1 is ENHRY and CDR2 is SYGVKD. The CDR3 region has the DNA TGTGCCGTCAAGGCAGAACAGAGTAACTATGGCTACACCTTC. It codes for CAVKAEQSNYGYTF.

This rearrangement joins TRBV6-1 to TRBJ2-7, with TRBD2 matching 9 bases. The ends lost 5 bases at V and 3 bases at J; junction bases unmatched: 8. Germline loops: CDR1 MNHNS, CDR2 SASEGT. The CDR3 is made up of 15 amino acids. The CDR3 loop reads CASSTQRGAFYEQYF. The CDR3 DNA sequence: TGTGCCAGCAGTACACAGCGGGGGGCCTTCTACGAGCAGTACTTC.

Here the CDR3 reads CASSPGLAGGLDAEQFF. CDR3 sequence (DNA): TGCGCCAGCAGCCCGGGACTAGCGGGGGGTTTGGACGCTGAGCAGTTCTTC. This rearrangement joins TRBV5-1 to TRBJ2-1, with 15 bases matching TRBD2. The CDR3 has 17 residues. CDR1 SGHRS and CDR2 YFSETQ come from the germline V gene. Losses at the gene ends were 4 bases for V and 9 bases for J; bases not matched to a gene: 11.

This chain links TRBV6-5 with TRBJ2-5, with 9 bases matching TRBD1. V gave up 4 bases and J gave up 6 bases; unmatched junction bases: 9. The CDR3 spans 15 residues. Germline V gives CDR1 MNHEY, CDR2 SVGAGI. The DNA of the CDR3 is TGTGCCAGCAGTTTGTCCGGGACAGGGATGCAGACCCAGTACTTC. Translation gives CASSLSGTGMQTQYF.

This clonotype was counted at least ten times. This sequence joins TRBV29-1 and TRBJ1-4; 8 bases align to TRBD1. CDR1 SQVTM and CDR2 ANQGSEA come from the germline V gene. The CDR3 is 12 amino acids. V was pared by 4 bases and J by 6 bases, with 1 base of the junction left unmatched. CDR3 region: CSVGDRHEKLFF. For the CDR3, the DNA is TGCAGCGTTGGGGACAGGCATGAAAAACTGTTTTTT.

The rearrangement links TRBV29-1 to TRBJ2-7; 10 bases are shared with TRBD1. This CDR3 contains 14 residues. Germline lookup yields CDR1 SQVTM and CDR2 ANQGSEA. The J segment lost 5 bases and the V segment lost 6 bases, leaving 10 bases of the junction unmatched. This CDR3 is CSVRTPDRGNEQYF. The DNA for the CDR3 is TGCAGCGTCCGTACCCCGGACAGGGGGAACGAGCAGTACTTC.

This clonotype was detected ten times or more. V and J are TRBV6-2 or TRBV6-3 and TRBJ2-1; a weak D match, TRBD2 (5 bases). The V gene lost 7 bases and the J gene lost 10 bases, with 17 bases spanning the gap. Germline lookup yields CDR1 MNHEY and CDR2 SVGEGT. The CDR3 loop spans 13 amino acids. The CDR3 sequence: CASIANRGGEQFF. CDR3 nucleotides: TGTGCCAGCATAGCGAACCGGGGTGGGGAGCAGTTCTTC.